Each of the 23 T cell receptor beta chains below was sequenced from the same sample in a study of shared clonotypes between healthy human individuals. Generated by immunoSEQ multiplex PCR, the TCRdb table keeps only in-frame clones and is missing some. Among hundreds of thousands of clones listed, 60% to 85% were seen once. Sequenced input: PBMCs. These receptors were taken from a woman between 40 and 55 years old in good health. Some clones in this sample may be carry-over from other donors' samples.

Remarks on this clone: At one end, the junction sequence differs from germline, possibly due to a read error. This chain joins TRBV7-3 and TRBJ2-1, with D hard to call. The CDR3 length is 15 residues. CDR1 and CDR2 (germline): SGHTA, FQGTGA. CDR3 sequence: CASILSPSSYNEQFF. As DNA, the CDR3 is TGTGCCAGCATCTTAAGTCCCAGCTCCTACAATGAGCAGTTCTTC.

CDR3 sequence (DNA): TGCGCCAGCAGCGGCCTAGCGGGAGGGTCCTACAATGAGCAGTTCTTC. Protein product: CASSGLAGGSYNEQFF. V is TRBV10-1 and J is TRBJ2-1; 12 nucleotides align to TRBD2. The CDR3 is made up of 16 amino acids. Per germline, CDR1 WNHNN and CDR2 SYGVQD (reference sequence). V dropped 6 bases and J dropped 1; count of bases not matched to a gene: 4.

J is TRBJ2-7 and V is TRBV10-3; 8 positions match TRBD1. The CDR3 is 13 residues long. J lost 0 bases, V lost 8 bases, and 3 bases had no gene match. CDR1 and CDR2 from the germline V gene are ENHRY and SYGVKD. This CDR3 reads CAIPGQVSYEQYF. CDR3 DNA: TGTGCCATCCCGGGACAGGTCTCCTACGAGCAGTACTTC.

The rearrangement links TRBV30 to TRBJ2-1; a weak D match, TRBD2 (6 bases). This CDR3 has 13 amino acids. CDR1 GTSNPN and CDR2 SVGIG come from the germline V gene (reference sequence). Trimming left V 4 bases short and J 5 bases short, with 12 bases between. This chain's CDR3 is CAWIGTWNNEQFF. The DNA of the CDR3 is TGTGCCTGGATCGGGACTTGGAACAATGAGCAGTTCTTC.

A single count supports this clone. Possible read error: a much larger clone is one base away. Other DNA sequences within the sample encode an identical CDR3. The rearrangement joins TRBV30 to TRBJ1-2, with D unresolved. The CDR3 contains 12 residues. CDR1 is GTSNPN, CDR2 SVGIG, per germline (reference sequence). CDR3 amino acids: CAWSGVNYGYTF. CDR3 coding DNA: TGTGCCTGGAGTGGGGTTAACTACGGCTACACCTTC.

The rearrangement links TRBV7-9 to TRBJ1-1, with TRBD1 matching over 11 bases. The CDR3 totals 12 residues. Per the germline V gene, CDR1 is SEHNR and CDR2 is FQNEAQ (reference sequence). V shed 5 bases, J shed 11 bases, and the junction held 4 bases outside the gene matches. The CDR3 here is CASSPGTGGAFF. CDR3 DNA: TGTGCCAGCAGCCCGGGGACAGGGGGTGCTTTCTTT.

This clone was observed a single time. The chain carries TRBV5-1 and TRBJ2-1, with 14 bases identical to TRBD2. Germline CDR1 SGHRS, CDR2 YFSETQ. The CDR3 covers 17 residues. Trimming cost V 4 bases and J 9 bases; bases outside gene matches: 12. The DNA for the CDR3 is TGCGCCAGCAGCATCGCGACTAGCGGGAGGGCCCTCGGTGAGCAGTTCTTC. It specifies CASSIATSGRALGEQFF.

In regard to this clone: The sample holds other DNA sequences that translate to the same CDR3. The gene calls are TRBV5-1 and TRBJ2-5; 10 bases match TRBD2. The V gene end was trimmed by 0 bases and the J gene end by 1 base; junction bases not matched to a gene: 0. The CDR3 extends over 15 amino acids. The germline gives CDR1 SGHRS, CDR2 YFSETQ. The CDR3 loop reads CASSLVAGGQETQYF. The CDR3 bases are TGCGCCAGCAGCTTGGTAGCGGGGGGCCAAGAGACCCAGTACTTC. Full variable domain (remainder filled in from reference TRBV5-1 and TRBJ2-5): KAGVTQTPRYLIKTRGQQVTLSCSPISGHRSVSWYQQTPGQGLQFLFEYFSETQRNKGNFPGRFSGRQFSNSRSEMNVSTLELGDSALYLCASSLVAGGQETQYFGPGTRLLVL.

The chain is built from TRBV19 and TRBJ2-3; TRBD1 aligns across 7 bases. The junction had 5 bases not matched to a gene; V was cut back by 8 bases and J by 3 bases. Germline V gene lookup returns CDR1 LNHDA and CDR2 SQIVND (reference sequence). This CDR3 region has 13 residues. The CDR3 nucleotides are TGTGCCAGTTCCGACAGGGCGACAGATACGCAGTATTTT. Protein product: CASSDRATDTQYF.

V is TRBV15 and J is TRBJ2-3; the match to TRBD2 covers 10 bases. With V trimmed by 1 base and J by 2 bases, 9 bases remained unmatched. The CDR3 runs 18 residues. Looked up from germline, CDR1 is LNHNV and CDR2 is YYDKDF (reference sequence). The CDR3 spells CATSRGSVAGGTTDTQYF. The DNA of the CDR3 is TGTGCCACCAGCAGAGGAAGTGTAGCGGGAGGTACCACAGATACGCAGTATTTT.

V is TRBV21-1 and J is TRBJ2-1. TRBV21-1 is designated a pseudogene. The CDR3 totals 14 residues. The CDR3, as DNA: TGTGCCAGCAGCAGACGGGCCCCGGGCCTGATCCTTTTCTTC. This encodes CASSRRAPGLILFF.

There are a few counts of this clone. The chain carries TRBV11-2 and TRBJ2-5; D ambiguous. Trimming took 0 bases from V and 4 from J, leaving 12 bases between them. The CDR3 loop spans 15 amino acids. The germline V gene has CDR1 SGHAT and CDR2 FQNNGV. The CDR3 DNA reads as TGTGCCAGCAGCTTAGATTATGGGCCGTCAGAGACCCAGTACTTC. Its translation: CASSLDYGPSETQYF. The entire variable domain, with the rest obtained from reference TRBV11-2 and TRBJ2-5, is as follows: EAGVAQSPRYKIIEKRQSVAFWCNPISGHATLYWYQQILGQGPKLLIQFQNNGVVDDSQLPKDRFSAERLKGVDSTLKIQPAKLEDSAVYLCASSLDYGPSETQYFGPGTRLLVL.

The DNA for the CDR3 is TGTGCCAGCAGCTCCCTAGGTTCGAGGGGGCCAGAGACCCAGTACTTC. As protein: CASSSLGSRGPETQYF. The chain joins TRBV5-6 to TRBJ2-5, with 7 bases matching TRBD1. CDR1 SGHDT and CDR2 YYEEEE come from the germline V gene. V was clipped by 3 bases and J by 4 bases; unmatched bases: 12. CDR3 length equals 16 residues. Full variable domain (missing parts from reference TRBV5-6 and TRBJ2-5): DAGVTQSPTHLIKTRGQQVTLRCSPKSGHDTVSWYQQALGQGPQFIFQYYEEEERQRGNFPDRFSGHQFPNYSSELNVNALLLGDSALYLCASSSLGSRGPETQYFGPGTRLLVL.

This chain links TRBV5-1 with TRBJ2-7; possible D gene TRBD1, 6 bases. Germline V gene data show CDR1 as SGHRS and CDR2 as YFSETQ. Trimming shortened V by 2 bases and J by 2 bases, and 14 bases separated the two germline ends. This CDR3 is 15 amino acids long. The CDR3 nucleotides are TGCGCCAGCAGCTTAACCCAACAGGGACCCTACGAGCAGTACTTC. Its protein product is CASSLTQQGPYEQYF.

This clone was observed many times. This chain uses TRBV9 with TRBJ2-4, with D perhaps matching TRBD2 (6 bases). Trimming cost V 2 bases and J 5 bases, with 11 bases left between them. CDR1 SGDLS and CDR2 YYNGEE come from the germline V gene. The CDR3 length is 14 residues. The CDR3 here is CASSVRGAENIQYF. Here the CDR3 DNA reads TGTGCCAGCAGCGTGCGCGGGGCAGAAAACATTCAGTACTTC. Full variable domain (missing parts from reference TRBV9 and TRBJ2-4): DSGVTQTPKHLITATGQRVTLRCSPRSGDLSVYWYQQSLDQGLQFLIQYYNGEERAKGNILERFSAQQFPDLHSELNLSSLELGDSALYFCASSVRGAENIQYFGAGTRLSVL.

CDR3 sequence: CAWRGLAGGFSGEQYF. CDR3 DNA: TGTGCCTGGAGGGGACTAGCGGGAGGGTTCAGTGGCGAGCAGTACTTC. This chain joins TRBV30 and TRBJ2-7, with 16 bases lining up with TRBD2. In germline, CDR1 is GTSNPN, CDR2 SVGIG (reference sequence). The J segment lost 6 bases and the V segment lost 3 bases, leaving 8 bases of the junction unmatched. The CDR3 has 16 residues.

This clone was seen only a few times. The chain couples TRBV5-1 to TRBJ2-3, with a possible D match to TRBD1 (5 bases). The V end was cut by 0 bases, the J end by 2 bases, with 10 bases between. CDR1 is SGHRS and CDR2 is YFSETQ in the germline V gene. The CDR3 is 15 residues long. The CDR3 bases are TGCGCCAGCAGCTTGGAACAGGCCGACACAGATACGCAGTATTTT. It specifies CASSLEQADTDTQYF.

This clone has a single count. The chain carries TRBV2 and TRBJ2-1, with no clear D. The CDR3 totals 11 residues. CDR1 and CDR2 from the germline V gene are SNHLY and FYNNEI. Trimming left V 5 bases short and J 4 bases short, with 3 bases between. CDR3 bases: TGTGCCAGCAGTCGGTACAATGAGCAGTTCTTC. Amino acid sequence: CASSRYNEQFF.

This chain joins TRBV6-1 and TRBJ2-7; perhaps TRBD2 as D (6 bases). V was pared by 4 bases and J by 4 bases, with 14 bases between. Per the germline V gene, CDR1 is MNHNS and CDR2 is SASEGT. This CDR3 is built from 14 residues. The CDR3 nucleotides are TGTGCCAGCAGTGTTGGGGGGTCGAGATACGAGCAGTACTTC. Its translation is CASSVGGSRYEQYF.

This clone was seen a few times. The sample contains more than one DNA sequence encoding this CDR3. This rearrangement joins TRBV5-1 to TRBJ2-3, with 7 bases lining up with TRBD2. The trim removed 0 bases at V and 5 bases at J, leaving 6 bases unmatched. The length of the CDR3 is 15 residues. Per germline, CDR1 SGHRS and CDR2 YFSETQ. CDR3 sequence (DNA): TGCGCCAGCAGCTTGGAAGGGCGGGAGTTAGATACGCAGTATTTT. Its translation is CASSLEGRELDTQYF.

Only one count was recorded for this clone. Relative to the germline gene, one junction end is altered; a read error may explain this. The rearrangement links TRBV15 to TRBJ2-7, with D maybe TRBD1 (8 bases). Looked up from germline, CDR1 is LNHNV and CDR2 is YYDKDF (reference sequence). This CDR3 comprises 20 residues. As DNA, the CDR3 is TGTGCCACCAGCAGGGACAGGGATTGGGGAGCGGGACCACATCGGTACGAGCAGCACTTC. It specifies CATSRDRDWGAGPHRYEQHF. The full variable domain, rest sourced from reference TRBV15 and TRBJ2-7, is DAMVIQNPRYQVTQFGKPVTLSCSQTLNHNVMYWYQQKSSQAPKLLFHYYDKDFNNEADTPDNFQSRRPNTSFCFLDIRSPGLGDTAMYLCATSRDRDWGAGPHRYEQHFGPGTRLTVT.

Comment on this clone: A far bigger clonotype differs at one base, so this is likely a read error. Other nucleotide sequences in the sample specify the same CDR3. The rearrangement joins TRBV6-1 to TRBJ1-1; D perhaps matches TRBD1 (5 bases). V was clipped by 3 bases and J by 8 bases, with 16 bases between them. The CDR3 length is 14 residues. The germline V gene encodes CDR1 MNHNS and CDR2 SASEGT. The CDR3 loop reads CASSEGEETAEAFF. The CDR3 bases are TGTGCCAGCAGTGAGGGGGAGGAGACAGCGGAAGCTTTCTTT.

The V and J genes are TRBV7-3 and TRBJ2-1, with D possibly TRBD2 on 5 matching bases. Trimming shortened V by 2 bases and J by 10 bases, and 15 bases separated the two germline ends. The CDR3 is 14 residues long. Germline V lookup: CDR1 SGHTA, CDR2 FQGTGA. The CDR3, as DNA: TGTGCCAGCAGCTTACTGGGAGCCGGACGGGAGCAGTTCTTC. Encoded protein: CASSLLGAGREQFF. The full variable domain, completed using reference TRBV7-3 and TRBJ2-1, is GAGVSQTPSNKVTEKGKYVELRCDPISGHTALYWYRQSLGQGPEFLIYFQGTGAADDSGLPNDRFFAVRPEGSVSTLKIQRTERGDSAVYLCASSLLGAGREQFFGPGTRLTVL.